This T cell receptor (beta chain) was recovered during a study of T-cell reconstitution after alpha-beta-depleted transplantation in children. Unique molecular identifiers were built into the TCRbeta library. Using its own MiXCR run on the PCR reads, TCRdb lists one record per CDR3 protein. Of a few hundred thousand distinct CDR3 sequences listed, about a sixth are singletons. The CDR3 loop spans 15 amino acids. V was shortened by 1 base and J by 7 bases, with 14 bases between the two germline ends. Germline CDR1 is SGHVS and CDR2 is FQNEAQ. This material consisted of PBMCs from the stem cell graft donor, taken from the stem cell graft. The V call is TRBV7-8, the J call TRBJ1-5; no definite D call. This TCR was recovered from a human donor who donated a stem cell graft to a child with acute lymphoblastic leukemia. The CDR3 sequence: CASSLGLKFSQPQHF. The CDR3 DNA sequence: TGTGCCAGCAGCTTAGGATTAAAGTTCTCCCAGCCCCAGCATTTT.